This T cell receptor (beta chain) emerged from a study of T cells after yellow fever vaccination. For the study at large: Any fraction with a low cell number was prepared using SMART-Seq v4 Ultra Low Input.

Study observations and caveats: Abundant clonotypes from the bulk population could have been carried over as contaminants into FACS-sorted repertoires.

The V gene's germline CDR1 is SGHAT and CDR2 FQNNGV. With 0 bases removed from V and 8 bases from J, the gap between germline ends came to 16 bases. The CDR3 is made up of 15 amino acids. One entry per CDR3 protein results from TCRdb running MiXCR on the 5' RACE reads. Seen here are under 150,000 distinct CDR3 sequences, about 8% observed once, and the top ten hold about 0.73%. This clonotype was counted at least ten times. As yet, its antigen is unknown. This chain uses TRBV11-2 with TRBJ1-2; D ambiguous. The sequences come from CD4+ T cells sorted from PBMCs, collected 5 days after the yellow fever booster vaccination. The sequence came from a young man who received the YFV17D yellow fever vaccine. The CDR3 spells CASSLDGQQRDGYTF. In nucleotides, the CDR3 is TGTGCCAGCAGCTTAGATGGGCAACAGAGAGACGGCTACACCTTC.